The entry below describes one T cell receptor beta chain. CDR3 size: 15 residues. V lost 8 bases and J lost 4, with 20 bases in between. Germline-derived CDR1 and CDR2 are MNHEY and SVGAGI. Each participant's cohort was designated according to participant-reported clinical history. Assay: immunoSEQ multiplex PCR; the TCRdb copy retains only in-frame clones and omits some. The table includes approximately 260,000 clones, approximately 83% detected once. This sample is part of a study of blood T cell repertoires in COVID-19. Study-wide background: PBMCs, B-cell-depleted T cells, or T cells provided the cDNA or gDNA that made up the material.

The receptor was derived from a woman aged 40 to 55 with acute COVID-19. The sample comprised PBMCs or T cells enriched from blood (not recorded which). The chain is built from TRBV6-5 and TRBJ1-2, with a weak D call TRBD1 (6 bases). CDR3 amino acids: CASGNYRDLFYGYTF. The CDR3 DNA reads TGTGCCAGCGGAAACTACAGGGATTTGTTCTATGGCTACACCTTC.